This T cell receptor beta chain was sequenced during a study of blood T cells in healthy people across ages. The donors, healthy Caucasians from Russia, were aged roughly 6 to 100. Then a second PCR, running roughly 7 to 11 cycles, was carried out with a sample-barcoded 5' primer and a J-beta primer mix. Every sample produced at least 2.5 million CDR3-containing paired-end reads. MiXCR, run by TCRdb on the 5' RACE reads, gives a single entry per CDR3 protein. Here the sample spans 730,000 or so distinct CDR3 sequences, approximately 40% being singletons. Material for sequencing was blood. This TCR derives from a man aged 80 or over in good health.

CDR3 in DNA: TGTGCCAGCAGCTTAGGTGCGGGGTTACAGGGTGAGCAGTTCTTC. Residues: CASSLGAGLQGEQFF. The rearrangement links TRBV7-3 to TRBJ2-1; TRBD1 or TRBD2 may be the D gene (6 bases each). The V gene lost 2 bases and the J gene lost 9 bases, with 17 bases spanning the gap. The germline gives CDR1 SGHTA, CDR2 FQGTGA. The length of the CDR3 is 15 residues.